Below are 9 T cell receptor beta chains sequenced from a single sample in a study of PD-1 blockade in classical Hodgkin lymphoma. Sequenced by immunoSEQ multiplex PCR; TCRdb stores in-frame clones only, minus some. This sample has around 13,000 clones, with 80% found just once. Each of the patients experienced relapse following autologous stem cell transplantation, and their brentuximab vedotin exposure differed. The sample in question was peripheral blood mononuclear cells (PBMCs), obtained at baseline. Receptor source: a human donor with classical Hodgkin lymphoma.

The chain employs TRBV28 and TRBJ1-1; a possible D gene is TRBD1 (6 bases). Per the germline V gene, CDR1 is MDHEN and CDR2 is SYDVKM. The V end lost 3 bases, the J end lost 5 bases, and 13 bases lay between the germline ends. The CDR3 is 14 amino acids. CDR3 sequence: CASSFSGEGTEAFF. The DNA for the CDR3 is TGTGCCAGCAGTTTTTCAGGGGAGGGTACTGAAGCTTTCTTT.

The CDR3 protein is CASSIGTDYGYTF. The DNA of the CDR3 is TGTGCCAGTAGTATCGGGACCGATTATGGCTACACCTTC. The chain combines TRBV19 with TRBJ1-2; weak D call: TRBD1 (5 bases). Trimming took 3 bases from V and 5 from J, leaving 10 bases between them. Germline V gene data show CDR1 as LNHDA and CDR2 as SQIVND (reference sequence). This CDR3 is built from 13 residues.

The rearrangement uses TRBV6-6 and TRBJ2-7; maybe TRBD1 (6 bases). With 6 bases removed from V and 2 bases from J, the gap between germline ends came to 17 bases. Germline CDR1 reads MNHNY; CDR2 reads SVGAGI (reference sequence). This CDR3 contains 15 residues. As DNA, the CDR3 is TGTGCCAGCAGGCCCTCTGGGACACCAACCTACGAGCAGTACGTC. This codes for CASRPSGTPTYEQYV.

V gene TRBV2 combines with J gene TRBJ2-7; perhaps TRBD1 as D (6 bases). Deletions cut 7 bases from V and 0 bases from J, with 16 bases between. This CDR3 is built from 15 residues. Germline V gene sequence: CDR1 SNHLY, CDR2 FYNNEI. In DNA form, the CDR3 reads TGTGCCAGCATGGACCCCGGGACAACCTCCTACGAGCAGTACTTC. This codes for CASMDPGTTSYEQYF.

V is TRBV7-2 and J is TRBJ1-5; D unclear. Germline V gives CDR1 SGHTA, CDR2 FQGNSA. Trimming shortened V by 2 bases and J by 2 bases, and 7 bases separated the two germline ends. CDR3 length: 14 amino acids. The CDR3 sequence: CASSLNNRNQPQHF. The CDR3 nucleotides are TGTGCCAGCAGCTTAAACAATCGCAATCAGCCCCAGCATTTT.

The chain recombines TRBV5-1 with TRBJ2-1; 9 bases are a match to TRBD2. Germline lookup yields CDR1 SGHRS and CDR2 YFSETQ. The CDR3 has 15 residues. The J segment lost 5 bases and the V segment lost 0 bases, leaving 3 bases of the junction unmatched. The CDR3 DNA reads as TGCGCCAGCAGCTTGGTACTAGCGGGCAACAATGAGCAGTTCTTC. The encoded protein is CASSLVLAGNNEQFF.

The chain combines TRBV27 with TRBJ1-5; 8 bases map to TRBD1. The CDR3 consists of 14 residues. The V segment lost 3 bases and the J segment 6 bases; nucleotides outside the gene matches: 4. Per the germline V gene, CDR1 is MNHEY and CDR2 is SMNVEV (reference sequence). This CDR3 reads CASSFGQGIQPQHF. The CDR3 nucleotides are TGTGCCAGCAGTTTCGGACAGGGCATTCAGCCCCAGCATTTT.

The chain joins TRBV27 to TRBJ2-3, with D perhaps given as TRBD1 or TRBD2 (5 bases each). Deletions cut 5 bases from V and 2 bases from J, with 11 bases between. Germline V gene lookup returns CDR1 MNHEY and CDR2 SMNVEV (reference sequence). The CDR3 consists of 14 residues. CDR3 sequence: CASSLWDATDTQYF. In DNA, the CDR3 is TGTGCCAGCAGTCTCTGGGACGCCACAGATACGCAGTATTTT.

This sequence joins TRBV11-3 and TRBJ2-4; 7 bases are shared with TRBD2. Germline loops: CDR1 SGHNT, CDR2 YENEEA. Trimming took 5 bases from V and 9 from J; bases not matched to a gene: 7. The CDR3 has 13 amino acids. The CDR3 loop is CASSRTREGIQYF. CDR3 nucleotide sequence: TGTGCCAGCAGCCGGACTAGGGAGGGCATTCAGTACTTC. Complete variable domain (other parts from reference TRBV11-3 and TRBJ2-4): EAGVVQSPRYKIIEKKQPVAFWCNPISGHNTLYWYLQNLGQGPELLIRYENEEAVDDSQLPKDRFSAERLKGVDSTLKIQPAELGDSAVYLCASSRTREGIQYFGAGTRLSVL.